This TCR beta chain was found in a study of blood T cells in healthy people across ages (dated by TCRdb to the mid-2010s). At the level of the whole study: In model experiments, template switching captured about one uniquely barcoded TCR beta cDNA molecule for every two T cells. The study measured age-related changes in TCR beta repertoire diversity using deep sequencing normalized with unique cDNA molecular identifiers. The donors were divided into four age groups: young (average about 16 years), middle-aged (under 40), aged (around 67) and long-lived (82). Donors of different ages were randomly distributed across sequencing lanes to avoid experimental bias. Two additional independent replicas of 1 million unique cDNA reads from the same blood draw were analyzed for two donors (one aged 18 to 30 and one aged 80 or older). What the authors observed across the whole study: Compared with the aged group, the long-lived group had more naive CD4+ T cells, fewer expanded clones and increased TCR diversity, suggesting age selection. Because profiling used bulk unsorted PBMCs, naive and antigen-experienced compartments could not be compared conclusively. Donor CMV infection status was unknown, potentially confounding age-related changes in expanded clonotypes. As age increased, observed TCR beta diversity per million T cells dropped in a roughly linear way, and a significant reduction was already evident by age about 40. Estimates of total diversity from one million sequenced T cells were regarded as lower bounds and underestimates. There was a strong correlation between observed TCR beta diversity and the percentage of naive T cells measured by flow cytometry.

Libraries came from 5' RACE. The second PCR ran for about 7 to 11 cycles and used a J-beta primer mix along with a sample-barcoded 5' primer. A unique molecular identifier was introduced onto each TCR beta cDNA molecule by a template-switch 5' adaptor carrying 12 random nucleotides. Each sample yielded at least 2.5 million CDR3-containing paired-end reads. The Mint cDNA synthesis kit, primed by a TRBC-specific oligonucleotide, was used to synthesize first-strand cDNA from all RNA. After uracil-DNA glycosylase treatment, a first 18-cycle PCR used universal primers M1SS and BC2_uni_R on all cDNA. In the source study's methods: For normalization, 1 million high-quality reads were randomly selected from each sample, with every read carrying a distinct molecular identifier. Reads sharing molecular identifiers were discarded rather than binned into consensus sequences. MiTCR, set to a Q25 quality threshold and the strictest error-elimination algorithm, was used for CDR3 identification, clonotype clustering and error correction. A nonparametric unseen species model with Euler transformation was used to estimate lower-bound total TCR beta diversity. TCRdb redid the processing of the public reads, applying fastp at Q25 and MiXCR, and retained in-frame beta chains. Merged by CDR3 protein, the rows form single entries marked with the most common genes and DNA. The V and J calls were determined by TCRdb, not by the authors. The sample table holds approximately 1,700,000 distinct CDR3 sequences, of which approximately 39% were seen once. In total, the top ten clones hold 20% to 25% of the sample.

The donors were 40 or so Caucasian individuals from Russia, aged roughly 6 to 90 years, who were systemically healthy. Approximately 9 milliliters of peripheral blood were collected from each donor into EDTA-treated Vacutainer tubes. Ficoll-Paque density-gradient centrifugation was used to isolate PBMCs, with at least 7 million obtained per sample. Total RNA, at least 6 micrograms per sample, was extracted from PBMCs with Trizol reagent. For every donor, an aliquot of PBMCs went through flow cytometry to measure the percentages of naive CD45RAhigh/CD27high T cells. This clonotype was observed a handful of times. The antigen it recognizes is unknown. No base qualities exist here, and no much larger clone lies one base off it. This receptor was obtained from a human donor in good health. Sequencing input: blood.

The CDR3 reads CASSVDSGVPDTQYF. The DNA reads as follows: TGTGCCAGCAGCGTAGATTCGGGGGTCCCAGATACGCAGTATTTT. The sequence links TRBV9 to TRBJ2-3; TRBD2 is a weak D gene call, 6 bases matching. Its CDR3 holds 15 amino acids, cysteine through phenylalanine. The sequence is cut down to CDR3 DNA, 45 bases in frame from base 1. V is reduced by 0 bases and J by 4 bases, leaving a spacing of 12 bases between them. Taken from the germline V gene, the CDR1 and CDR2 loops are SGDLS and YYNGEE.